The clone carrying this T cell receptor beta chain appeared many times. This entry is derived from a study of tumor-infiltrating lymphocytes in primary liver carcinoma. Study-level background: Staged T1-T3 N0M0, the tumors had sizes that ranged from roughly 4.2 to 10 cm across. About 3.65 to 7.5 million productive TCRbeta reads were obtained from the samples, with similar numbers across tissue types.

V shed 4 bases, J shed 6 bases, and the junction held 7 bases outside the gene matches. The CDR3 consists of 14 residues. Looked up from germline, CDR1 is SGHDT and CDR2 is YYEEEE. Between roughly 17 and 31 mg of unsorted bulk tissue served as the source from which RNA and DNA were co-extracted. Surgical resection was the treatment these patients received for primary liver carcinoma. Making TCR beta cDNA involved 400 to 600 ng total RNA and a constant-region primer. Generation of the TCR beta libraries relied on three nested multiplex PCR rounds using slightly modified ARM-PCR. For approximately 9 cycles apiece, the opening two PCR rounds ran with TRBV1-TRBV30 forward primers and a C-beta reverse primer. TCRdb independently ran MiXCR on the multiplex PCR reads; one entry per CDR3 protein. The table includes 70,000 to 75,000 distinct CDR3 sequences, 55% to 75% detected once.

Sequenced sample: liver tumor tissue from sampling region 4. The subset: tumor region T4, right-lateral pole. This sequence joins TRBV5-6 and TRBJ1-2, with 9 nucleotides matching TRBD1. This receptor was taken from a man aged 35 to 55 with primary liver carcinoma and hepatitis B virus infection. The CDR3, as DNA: TGTGCCAGCAGCCGACAGGGGGGCAATAATGGCTACACCTTC. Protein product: CASSRQGGNNGYTF.